The present entry profiles one T cell receptor (beta chain) with its context. Its antigen is undetermined. The sample originates from a study of a mutant IDH1 vaccine in newly diagnosed glioma. Whole-study context: Of treated patients, approximately 62% were men and 37.5% women, averaging around 40 years. Standard pretreatment was either radiotherapy, temozolomide, or, for most, radiochemotherapy with temozolomide.

Noted time point: week 35, safety follow-up. Mutant IDH1 20-mer peptide, at 300 ug, made up each vaccine dose, with topical imiquimod. Generated by immunoSEQ multiplex PCR, the TCRdb table keeps only in-frame clones and is missing some. The data show approximately 50,000 clones, around nine tenths seen once. The CDR3 length is 11 residues. V gave up 3 bases and J gave up 8 bases, with 8 bases separating them. In germline, CDR1 is SGDLS, CDR2 YYNGEE. The TCR was taken from a woman between 35 and 50 years old with glioma. The sequences come from PBMCs, collected from a glioma patient whose treatment included an IDH1 peptide vaccine. The chain couples TRBV9 to TRBJ1-2; D not resolved. DNA of the CDR3: TGTGCCAGCAGCGCCCTCGGGGGCTACACCTTC. Translated, it gives CASSALGGYTF.